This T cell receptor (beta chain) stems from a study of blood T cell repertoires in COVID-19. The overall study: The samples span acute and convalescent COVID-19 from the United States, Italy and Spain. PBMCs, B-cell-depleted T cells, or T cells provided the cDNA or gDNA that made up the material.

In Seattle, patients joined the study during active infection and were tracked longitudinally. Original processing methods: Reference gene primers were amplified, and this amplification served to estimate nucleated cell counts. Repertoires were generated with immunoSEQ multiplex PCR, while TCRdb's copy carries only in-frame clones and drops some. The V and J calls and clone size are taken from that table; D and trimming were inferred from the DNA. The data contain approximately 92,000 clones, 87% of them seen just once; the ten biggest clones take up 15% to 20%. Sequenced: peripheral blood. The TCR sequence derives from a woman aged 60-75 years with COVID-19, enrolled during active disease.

CDR3 DNA: TGCAGTGCCACTCTCGGGTACGAGCAGTACTTC. Translation: CSATLGYEQYF. The chain carries TRBV20-1 and TRBJ2-7; D is uncertain. Germline V gene data show CDR1 as DFQATT and CDR2 as SNEGSKA (reference sequence). V gave up 6 bases and J gave up 4 bases, with 10 bases separating them. The CDR3 totals 11 residues.